The clone carrying this T cell receptor beta chain was recorded once. The antigen is unknown. This CDR3 is 18 amino acids long. Germline CDR1 and CDR2: SGHAT and FQDESV (reference sequence). The ends lost 5 bases at V and 5 bases at J; junction bases unmatched: 18. Assay: immunoSEQ multiplex PCR; the TCRdb copy retains only in-frame clones and omits some. The profile shows 65,000 to 95,000 clones, around 83% of them singletons. This specimen comes from a study of OX40 agonist ivuxolimab in advanced cancers. On the study more broadly: It was ivuxolimab, an agonistic anti-OX40 (CD134) antibody, that patients were treated with. General observations from the study: The antigens recognized by the expanded peripheral T cells, that is their antigen specificity, were not determined. Near-lowest levels of clonal expansion characterized partial responders at 0.1-3.0 mg/kg.

The sequences come from CD4+ or CD8+ T cells sorted from blood, collected in a trial of the OX40 agonist ivuxolimab. The origin of this receptor is an adult with an advanced solid tumor such as melanoma, head and neck, liver or kidney cancer. V gene TRBV11-1 combines with J gene TRBJ2-1, with 7 nucleotides matching TRBD2. The CDR3 DNA reads as TGTGCCAGCAGCCGGGGCGCATCAGCGGGGAATATTAACAATGAGCAGTTCTTC. Its protein product is CASSRGASAGNINNEQFF.